This passage covers 26 T cell receptor beta chains from one sample sequenced in a study of control samples from healthy donors and cancer patients. Repertoires were generated with immunoSEQ multiplex PCR, while TCRdb's copy carries only in-frame clones and drops some. The data hold some 130,000 clones, with about 92% observed a single time. Input material: PBMCs. These receptors were taken from a man aged 50 to 59 with head and neck cancer.

Points on this clone: One end of the junction does not line up with germline, which may come from a read error. V is TRBV5-1 and J is TRBJ2-7; 9 positions match TRBD1. The CDR3 consists of 16 residues. In germline, CDR1 is SGHRS, CDR2 YFSETQ. The CDR3: CVSSLSSRQGGREQYF. CDR3 DNA sequence: TGCGTCAGCAGCTTATCATCCCGACAGGGGGGCAGGGAGCAGTACTTC.

CDR3 region: CAISDYIGRKNTEAFF. CDR3 in DNA: TGTGCCATCAGTGATTATATCGGCCGAAAGAACACTGAAGCTTTCTTT. The chain joins TRBV10-3 to TRBJ1-1, with unresolved D. V lost 3 bases to trimming and J lost 1 base, with 15 bases between them. Germline V gene sequence: CDR1 ENHRY, CDR2 SYGVKD. The CDR3 has 16 residues.

The chain combines TRBV6-5 with TRBJ1-1, with 9 bases matching TRBD1. The CDR3 runs to 14 residues. Looked up from germline, CDR1 is MNHEY and CDR2 is SVGAGI. V lost 7 bases to trimming and J lost 8 bases; unmatched junction nucleotides: 11. The CDR3 reads CASTPPGQGREAFF. As DNA, the CDR3 is TGTGCCAGCACCCCCCCGGGACAGGGAAGAGAAGCTTTCTTT.

The chain combines TRBV30 with TRBJ1-2; 7 bases are shared with TRBD1. V shed 1 base, J shed 3 bases, and the junction held 5 bases outside the gene matches. The CDR3 length is 14 residues. Germline CDR1 GTSNPN, CDR2 SVGIG (reference sequence). CDR3 sequence reads: CAWSDLRGDYGYTF. The CDR3 coding sequence is TGTGCCTGGAGTGACCTCAGGGGGGACTATGGCTACACCTTC.

The table lists this clone with a count of one. The rearrangement uses TRBV7-9 and TRBJ2-7; D call uncertain. Germline values: CDR1 SEHNR, CDR2 FQNEAQ (reference sequence). V was pared by 5 bases and J by 3 bases, with 17 bases between. The CDR3 spans 15 residues. CDR3 amino acids: CASSRSRIENYEQYF. CDR3 bases: TGTGCCAGCAGCAGAAGTCGGATAGAAAACTACGAGCAGTACTTC. Variable domain in full (rest from reference TRBV7-9 and TRBJ2-7): DTGVSQNPRHKITKRGQNVTFRCDPISEHNRLYWYRQTLGQGPEFLTYFQNEAQLEKSRLLSDRFSAERPKGSFSTLEIQRTEQGDSAMYLCASSRSRIENYEQYFGPGTRLTVT.

The chain combines TRBV5-1 with TRBJ2-2, with TRBD1 matching over 12 bases. Germline V gene data show CDR1 as SGHRS and CDR2 as YFSETQ. Trimming removed 1 base from V and 6 bases from J; junction bases left unmatched: 4. The CDR3 is 16 amino acids. The CDR3 DNA reads as TGCGCCAGCAGCTTGCTAGGGACAGGGGGCTCCGGGGAGCTGTTTTTT. As protein: CASSLLGTGGSGELFF.

CDR3 DNA sequence: TGTGCCAGCTCCCCCAGCCGGGACAGTGAAGCTTTCTTT. Its protein product is CASSPSRDSEAFF. The J gene is TRBJ1-1, the V gene TRBV18; 7 bases align to TRBD1. The CDR3 runs 13 residues. Trimming removed 6 bases from V and 7 bases from J; junction bases left unmatched: 8. CDR1 KGHSH and CDR2 LQKENI come from the germline V gene.

The chain employs TRBV20-1 and TRBJ1-1; D remains unclear. The CDR3 length is 11 residues. Between the trimmed V and J ends, which lost 4 bases and 6 bases, there was a span of 9 bases. Germline V gives CDR1 DFQATT, CDR2 SNEGSKA (reference sequence). The CDR3 sequence is CSANRWAEAFF. The CDR3 region has the DNA TGCAGTGCTAATAGGTGGGCTGAAGCTTTCTTT.

The rearrangement uses TRBV9 and TRBJ1-1, with D possibly matching TRBD1 (5 bases). Germline V gene sequence: CDR1 SGDLS, CDR2 YYNGEE. Deletions cut 0 bases from V and 3 bases from J, with 9 bases between. The CDR3 has 14 amino acids. For the CDR3, the DNA is TGTGCCAGCAGCGTAGGTGGGGGTTACACTGAAGCTTTCTTT. Translation: CASSVGGGYTEAFF.

The rearrangement links TRBV18 to TRBJ2-5, with 9 bases that match TRBD1. V lost 1 base to trimming and J lost 7 bases; unmatched junction nucleotides: 10. Germline V gives CDR1 KGHSH, CDR2 LQKENI. This CDR3 contains 16 residues. CDR3 residues: CASSPRNVQGAGTQYF. CDR3 sequence (DNA): TGTGCCAGCTCACCACGAAACGTACAGGGGGCAGGGACCCAGTACTTC.

V is TRBV18 and J is TRBJ1-5; the match to TRBD1 covers 8 bases. The CDR3 length is 14 residues. The germline gives CDR1 KGHSH, CDR2 LQKENI. J lost 7 bases, V lost 5 bases, and 7 bases had no gene match. CDR3 sequence: CASSGQGRGQPQHF. CDR3 sequence (DNA): TGTGCCAGCTCAGGACAGGGCAGGGGCCAGCCCCAGCATTTT.

The J gene is TRBJ2-5, the V gene TRBV4-3, with TRBD2 matching 12 bases. CDR3 length: 17 amino acids. Germline assignment: CDR1 LGHNA and CDR2 YSLEER. V was clipped by 4 bases and J by 5 bases; unmatched bases: 11. The CDR3 loop is CASSPRVTSGGGETQYF. For the CDR3, the DNA is TGCGCCAGCAGCCCCCGCGTGACTAGCGGGGGTGGGGAGACCCAGTACTTC.

The rearrangement uses TRBV29-1 and TRBJ1-1, with 10 bases fitting TRBD1. This CDR3 is built from 12 residues. Germline values: CDR1 SQVTM, CDR2 ANQGSEA. J gave up 10 bases and V 6 bases, and 8 bases lay outside the gene matches. The CDR3 region is CSVFGQGDRAFF. The DNA of the CDR3 is TGCAGCGTCTTTGGACAGGGGGATCGAGCTTTCTTT.

This clone was detected only once. This chain uses TRBV6-1 with TRBJ2-7; D ambiguous. V dropped 6 bases and J dropped 3 bases, with 6 bases sitting between them. The CDR3 is 11 amino acids. Germline CDR1 MNHNS, CDR2 SASEGT. In nucleotides, the CDR3 is TGTGCCAGCAGACGTAACTACGAGCAGTACTTC. Protein sequence: CASRRNYEQYF.

The rearrangement uses TRBV12-5 and TRBJ2-2, with D possibly matching TRBD2 (5 bases). V was clipped by 6 bases and J by 4 bases, with 15 bases between them. This CDR3 contains 15 residues. From germline, CDR1 is LGHNT and CDR2 FRNRAP. The CDR3 DNA is TGTGCTAGTGGGCCTCTCGGGGTGAGCACCGGGGAGCTGTTTTTT. Protein sequence: CASGPLGVSTGELFF.

This rearrangement joins TRBV30 to TRBJ1-1; 9 nucleotides agree with TRBD1. The length of the CDR3 is 14 residues. CDR1 and CDR2 (germline): GTSNPN, SVGIG (reference sequence). The junction had 6 bases not matched to a gene; V was cut back by 4 bases and J by 3 bases. The CDR3 sequence is CAWTRQGGDTEAFF. CDR3 sequence (DNA): TGTGCCTGGACTCGACAGGGGGGGGACACTGAAGCTTTCTTT.

DNA of the CDR3: TGTGCCTGGAGTTCCCAGACGGGGAACACTGAAGCTTTCTTT. Its protein product is CAWSSQTGNTEAFF. The rearrangement uses TRBV30 and TRBJ1-1; no clear D gene. Germline CDR1 and CDR2: GTSNPN and SVGIG (reference sequence). V was trimmed by 2 bases and J by 1 base, leaving 11 bases between them. The CDR3 sequence is 14 residues long. The full variable domain, in which reference TRBV30 and TRBJ1-1 provide the parts outside the CDR3, is SQTIHQWPATLVQPVGSPLSLECTVEGTSNPNLYWYRQAAGRGLQLLFYSVGIGQISSEVPQNLSASRPQDRQFILSSKKLLLSDSGFYLCAWSSQTGNTEAFFGQGTRLTVV.

This rearrangement joins TRBV2 to TRBJ1-4; the D gene is possibly TRBD1 (5 bases). The CDR3 covers 15 residues. With 5 bases removed from V and 4 bases from J, the gap between germline ends came to 14 bases. Germline CDR1 is SNHLY and CDR2 is FYNNEI. The CDR3 nucleotides read TGTGCCAGCAGTACCGGGGGGGGGTTTAATGAAAAACTGTTTTTT. Translated: CASSTGGGFNEKLFF.

This chain uses TRBV5-1 with TRBJ2-7; D is undetermined. V gave up 2 bases and J gave up 5 bases, with 8 bases separating them. The CDR3 loop spans 12 amino acids. CDR1 is SGHRS, CDR2 YFSETQ, per germline. This CDR3 reads CASSLFRDEQYF. CDR3 coding DNA: TGCGCCAGCAGCTTATTCCGCGACGAGCAGTACTTC.

The chain has TRBV27 and TRBJ1-2; D may be TRBD1 (6 bases). Trimming cost V 6 bases and J 5 bases, with 10 bases left between them. This CDR3 spans 12 amino acids. The germline V gene has CDR1 MNHEY and CDR2 SMNVEV (reference sequence). The CDR3 bases are TGTGCCAGCAGGGACAGCACTTATGGCTACACCTTC. Amino acid sequence: CASRDSTYGYTF.

The V call is TRBV13, the J call TRBJ1-6; no reliable D call. Germline assignment: CDR1 PRHDT and CDR2 FYEKMQ (reference sequence). Between the trimmed V and J ends, which lost 5 bases and 10 bases, there was a span of 9 bases. The CDR3 length is 12 residues. CDR3 in amino acids: CASSLSGSPLHF. In DNA form, the CDR3 reads TGTGCCAGCAGCCTGAGTGGGTCACCCCTCCACTTT.

This chain joins TRBV30 and TRBJ1-1, with D perhaps matching TRBD1 (5 bases). The CDR3 extends over 12 amino acids. CDR1 is GTSNPN and CDR2 is SVGIG in the germline V gene (reference sequence). With 3 bases removed from V and 10 bases from J, the gap between germline ends came to 15 bases. The CDR3 region has the DNA TGTGCCTGGAGATACGTCGGGGGGGGAGCTTTCTTT. Translating it yields CAWRYVGGGAFF.

The V and J genes are TRBV6-2 or TRBV6-3 and TRBJ2-7, with 7 bases lining up with TRBD1. Trimming at V came to 5 bases and at J to 3 bases, leaving 10 bases not matched to a gene. The CDR3 runs to 15 residues. Germline loops: CDR1 MNHEY, CDR2 SVGEGT. CDR3 amino acids: CASSTPTGKDYEQYF. CDR3 sequence (DNA): TGTGCCAGCAGTACCCCGACAGGGAAAGACTACGAGCAGTACTTC.

The V call is TRBV6-6, the J call TRBJ1-4; D uncertain. Per the germline V gene, CDR1 is MNHNY and CDR2 is SVGAGI (reference sequence). Trimming removed 5 bases from V and 6 bases from J, with 10 bases in between. The CDR3 is made up of 13 amino acids. The DNA of the CDR3 is TGTGCCAGCAGTAGGGATCTAGATGAAAAACTGTTTTTT. Residues: CASSRDLDEKLFF.

The chain is built from TRBV11-2 and TRBJ2-1, with D tentatively TRBD2 (6 bases). CDR3 size: 14 residues. V was trimmed by 3 bases and J by 10 bases, leaving 16 bases between them. The germline V gene encodes CDR1 SGHAT and CDR2 FQNNGV. The CDR3, as DNA: TGTGCCAGCAGCTTGGGGGTACTGCGGGGAGAGCAGTTCTTC. Protein product: CASSLGVLRGEQFF. Variable domain in full (rest from reference TRBV11-2 and TRBJ2-1): EAGVAQSPRYKIIEKRQSVAFWCNPISGHATLYWYQQILGQGPKLLIQFQNNGVVDDSQLPKDRFSAERLKGVDSTLKIQPAKLEDSAVYLCASSLGVLRGEQFFGPGTRLTVL.

The V and J genes are TRBV5-6 and TRBJ1-5; D remains unclear. The CDR3 consists of 13 residues. Trimming shortened V by 3 bases and J by 5 bases, and 9 bases separated the two germline ends. The germline CDR1 and CDR2 sequences are SGHDT and YYEEEE. The CDR3 DNA is TGTGCCAGCAGCTCCTCTCGAGATCAGCCCCAGCATTTT. Translating it yields CASSSSRDQPQHF.